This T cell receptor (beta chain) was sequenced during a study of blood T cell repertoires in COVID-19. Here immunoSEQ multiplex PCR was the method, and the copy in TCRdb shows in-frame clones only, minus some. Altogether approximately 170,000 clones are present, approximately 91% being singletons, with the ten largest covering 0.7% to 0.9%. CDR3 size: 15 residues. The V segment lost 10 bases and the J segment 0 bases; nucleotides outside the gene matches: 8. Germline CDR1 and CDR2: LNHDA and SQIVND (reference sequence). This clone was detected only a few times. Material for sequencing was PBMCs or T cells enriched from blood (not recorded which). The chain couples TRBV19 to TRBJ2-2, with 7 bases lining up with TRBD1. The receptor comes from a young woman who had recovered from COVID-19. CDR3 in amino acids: CATTLGQSNTGELFF. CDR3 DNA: TGTGCCACCACGCTGGGACAGTCGAACACCGGGGAGCTGTTTTTT.